This is a list of T cell receptor beta chains from one sample in a study of vaccination and CD4 T cells after COVID-19. Antigens of these TCRs are unknown. TCRdb used MiXCR to reprocess the PCR reads, holding one entry per CDR3 protein. The table has approximately 16,000 distinct CDR3 sequences, around 37% seen once. Material for sequencing was cultured CD4+ T cells from blood. The origin of the receptors is a human donor with COVID-19. CDR3s include the opening cysteine and the closing phenylalanine or tryptophan. The D gene is left open where the match is weak. Some rows have no size entry. The others give once, few or many, or a class for an expanded clone.

abundance: -; v_gene: TRBV5-1; j_gene: TRBJ2-1; d_gene: TRBD2; CDR3aa: CASSRGAYNEQFF; CDR3nt: TGCGCCAGCAGCCGGGGGGCCTACAATGAGCAGTTCTTC
abundance: -; v_gene: TRBV11-3; j_gene: TRBJ2-3; d_gene: -; CDR3aa: CASSLGGGTPDTQYF; CDR3nt: TGTGCCAGCAGCTTAGGAGGGGGGACCCCAGATACGCAGTATTTT
abundance: -; v_gene: TRBV7-2; j_gene: TRBJ2-7; d_gene: -; CDR3aa: CASSLRGFSGQYF; CDR3nt: TGTGCCAGCAGCTTACGCGGTTTTTCAGGGCAGTACTTC
abundance: -; v_gene: TRBV30; j_gene: TRBJ1-4; d_gene: -; CDR3aa: CAWSFQGANEKLFF; CDR3nt: TGTGCCTGGAGTTTCCAGGGCGCTAATGAAAAACTGTTTTTT
abundance: -; v_gene: TRBV7-2; j_gene: TRBJ1-4; d_gene: -; CDR3aa: CASNTGETNEKLFF; CDR3nt: TGTGCCAGCAATACAGGCGAAACTAATGAAAAACTGTTTTTT
abundance: -; v_gene: TRBV6-5; j_gene: TRBJ2-7; d_gene: -; CDR3aa: CASSWQGRSYEQYF; CDR3nt: TGTGCCAGCAGTTGGCAGGGCCGCTCCTACGAGCAGTACTTC
abundance: few; v_gene: TRBV7-9; j_gene: TRBJ1-5; d_gene: TRBD1; CDR3aa: CASSNQGAGNQPQHF; CDR3nt: TGTGCCAGCAGCAACCAGGGGGCTGGCAATCAGCCCCAGCATTTT
abundance: -; v_gene: TRBV5-1; j_gene: TRBJ2-3; d_gene: TRBD1; CDR3aa: CASSVLTGGGTDTQYF; CDR3nt: TGCGCCAGCAGCGTTCTAACAGGGGGCGGCACAGATACGCAGTATTTT
abundance: -; v_gene: TRBV6-1; j_gene: TRBJ1-5; d_gene: -; CDR3aa: CASSEAGRGQPQHF; CDR3nt: TGTGCCAGCAGTGAGGCGGGGAGGGGTCAGCCCCAGCATTTT
abundance: -; v_gene: TRBV30; j_gene: TRBJ2-5; d_gene: TRBD2; CDR3aa: CAWSVLAGGAQETQYF; CDR3nt: TGTGCCTGGAGTGTTCTTGCGGGGGGTGCCCAAGAGACCCAGTACTTC
abundance: few; v_gene: TRBV28; j_gene: TRBJ1-6; d_gene: TRBD1; CDR3aa: CAVQRGTGGVSPLHF; CDR3nt: TGTGCGGTACAGCGAGGGACAGGGGGCGTATCACCCCTCCACTTT
abundance: -; v_gene: TRBV24-1; j_gene: TRBJ1-2; d_gene: TRBD1; CDR3aa: CATSDTGGDYGYTF; CDR3nt: TGTGCCACCAGCGATACAGGGGGCGACTATGGCTACACCTTC
abundance: -; v_gene: TRBV7-2; j_gene: TRBJ2-3; d_gene: -; CDR3aa: CASSLAVGGGRDTQYF; CDR3nt: TGTGCCAGCAGCTTAGCCGTTGGTGGGGGGCGAGATACGCAGTATTTT
abundance: -; v_gene: TRBV25-1; j_gene: TRBJ2-2; d_gene: TRBD1; CDR3aa: CASHRGSGELFF; CDR3nt: TGTGCCAGCCACAGGGGGTCCGGGGAGCTGTTTTTT
abundance: -; v_gene: TRBV5-1; j_gene: TRBJ2-7; d_gene: TRBD2; CDR3aa: CASSLVASGVSYEQYF; CDR3nt: TGCGCCAGCAGCTTGGTGGCTAGCGGGGTCTCCTACGAGCAGTACTTC
abundance: -; v_gene: TRBV27; j_gene: TRBJ2-5; d_gene: -; CDR3aa: CASSLSGVGGKTQYF; CDR3nt: TGTGCCAGCAGTTTATCGGGGGTTGGGGGTAAGACCCAGTACTTC
abundance: -; v_gene: TRBV24-1; j_gene: TRBJ1-1; d_gene: TRBD1; CDR3aa: CATSDSQTGSYTEAFF; CDR3nt: TGTGCCACCAGTGATTCTCAGACAGGGAGTTACACTGAAGCTTTCTTT
abundance: few; v_gene: TRBV19; j_gene: TRBJ1-2; d_gene: -; CDR3aa: CASSIGEDSYGYTF; CDR3nt: TGTGCCAGTAGTATTGGGGAGGACAGCTATGGCTACACCTTC
abundance: -; v_gene: TRBV6-2/TRBV6-3; j_gene: TRBJ1-1; d_gene: TRBD1; CDR3aa: CASSSGQVHTEAFF; CDR3nt: TGTGCCAGCAGTTCCGGACAGGTCCACACTGAAGCTTTCTTT
abundance: few; v_gene: TRBV30; j_gene: TRBJ2-5; d_gene: -; CDR3aa: CAWSVETAQYF; CDR3nt: TGTGCCTGGAGTGTAGAGACGGCCCAGTACTTC
abundance: -; v_gene: TRBV2; j_gene: TRBJ2-5; d_gene: TRBD2; CDR3aa: CASSRNSGGEETQYF; CDR3nt: TGTGCCAGCAGCAGGAATAGCGGGGGGGAAGAGACCCAGTACTTC
abundance: few; v_gene: TRBV6-1; j_gene: TRBJ2-5; d_gene: TRBD2; CDR3aa: CASKLAGGPETQYF; CDR3nt: TGTGCCAGCAAACTAGCGGGGGGGCCGGAGACCCAGTACTTC
abundance: few; v_gene: TRBV19; j_gene: TRBJ2-7; d_gene: -; CDR3aa: CASSSGGLTYEQYF; CDR3nt: TGTGCCAGTAGTTCTGGCGGACTTACCTACGAGCAGTACTTC
abundance: few; v_gene: TRBV12-3/TRBV12-4; j_gene: TRBJ1-1; d_gene: -; CDR3aa: CASSGNTEAFF; CDR3nt: TGTGCCAGCAGTGGGAACACTGAAGCTTTCTTT
abundance: -; v_gene: TRBV7-6; j_gene: TRBJ1-6; d_gene: -; CDR3aa: CASSLKGDVSPLHF; CDR3nt: TGTGCCAGCAGCTTAAAAGGGGACGTCTCACCCCTCCACTTT
abundance: -; v_gene: TRBV19; j_gene: TRBJ1-5; d_gene: -; CDR3aa: CASSMTRIWSNQPQHF; CDR3nt: TGTGCCAGTAGTATGACTAGGATATGGAGCAATCAGCCCCAGCATTTT
abundance: few; v_gene: TRBV6-1; j_gene: TRBJ1-3; d_gene: -; CDR3aa: CASRMVGTGGNTIYF; CDR3nt: TGTGCCAGCAGGATGGTTGGCACAGGGGGAAACACCATATATTTT
abundance: -; v_gene: TRBV4-2; j_gene: TRBJ2-3; d_gene: -; CDR3aa: CASSQLMGSLADTQYF; CDR3nt: TGTGCCAGCAGCCAGCTCATGGGGTCGCTCGCAGATACGCAGTATTTT
abundance: -; v_gene: TRBV30; j_gene: TRBJ2-3; d_gene: TRBD2; CDR3aa: CAWSAGGKGGPDTQYF; CDR3nt: TGTGCCTGGAGTGCGGGAGGGAAGGGGGGCCCAGATACGCAGTATTTT
abundance: -; v_gene: TRBV23-1; j_gene: TRBJ1-2; d_gene: TRBD1; CDR3aa: CASSLPDRGHGYTF; CDR3nt: TGCGCCAGCAGCCTACCGGACAGGGGGCATGGCTACACCTTC
abundance: few; v_gene: TRBV9; j_gene: TRBJ1-1; d_gene: -; CDR3aa: CASSVGGPGGTTEAFF; CDR3nt: TGTGCCAGCAGCGTTGGCGGACCGGGGGGGACTACTGAAGCTTTCTTT
abundance: -; v_gene: TRBV11-3; j_gene: TRBJ2-3; d_gene: -; CDR3aa: CASSTRGRTDTQYF; CDR3nt: TGTGCCTCCTCCACCCGCGGGCGCACAGATACGCAGTATTTT
abundance: few; v_gene: TRBV7-2; j_gene: TRBJ1-2; d_gene: TRBD1; CDR3aa: CASSFAAGGLGYTF; CDR3nt: TGTGCCAGCAGCTTCGCGGCAGGGGGCCTTGGCTACACCTTC
abundance: -; v_gene: TRBV6-4; j_gene: TRBJ2-3; d_gene: TRBD1; CDR3aa: CASSGGQSTDTQYF; CDR3nt: TGTGCCAGCAGTGGGGGACAGAGCACAGATACGCAGTATTTT
abundance: -; v_gene: TRBV4-3; j_gene: TRBJ1-2; d_gene: -; CDR3aa: CASSQEAQTRGYTF; CDR3nt: TGCGCCAGCAGCCAAGAGGCCCAGACGCGTGGCTACACCTTC
abundance: -; v_gene: TRBV7-2; j_gene: TRBJ1-2; d_gene: -; CDR3aa: CASSPDLLYGYTF; CDR3nt: TGTGCCAGCAGCCCTGACTTACTCTATGGCTACACCTTC
abundance: few; v_gene: TRBV20-1; j_gene: TRBJ1-2; d_gene: -; CDR3aa: CSARTPGGGFGGYTF; CDR3nt: TGCAGTGCTAGGACCCCTGGGGGGGGCTTTGGAGGCTACACCTTC
abundance: -; v_gene: TRBV20-1; j_gene: TRBJ2-5; d_gene: TRBD1; CDR3aa: CSAERGTGGETQYF; CDR3nt: TGCAGTGCTGAGCGGGGGACAGGGGGCGAGACCCAGTACTTC
abundance: -; v_gene: TRBV21-1; j_gene: TRBJ1-2; d_gene: -; CDR3aa: CASSKARLGTGNDGYTF; CDR3nt: TGTGCCAGCAGCAAAGCGAGGTTAGGGACAGGGAACGATGGCTACACCTTC
abundance: -; v_gene: TRBV7-2; j_gene: TRBJ1-2; d_gene: TRBD1; CDR3aa: CASSVDRGLIGYTF; CDR3nt: TGTGCCAGCAGCGTCGACAGGGGGCTAATAGGCTACACCTTC
abundance: few; v_gene: TRBV19; j_gene: TRBJ1-6; d_gene: -; CDR3aa: CASSKGQGLSPLHF; CDR3nt: TGTGCCAGTAGTAAGGGTCAGGGCCTATCACCCCTCCACTTT
abundance: -; v_gene: TRBV20-1; j_gene: TRBJ2-2; d_gene: -; CDR3aa: CSATIPGLASGELFF; CDR3nt: TGCAGTGCTACAATCCCGGGACTCGCCAGCGGGGAGCTGTTTTTT
abundance: few; v_gene: TRBV19; j_gene: TRBJ2-1; d_gene: TRBD2; CDR3aa: CASLAGSRNEQFF; CDR3nt: TGTGCCAGTCTAGCGGGGTCTCGAAATGAGCAGTTCTTC
abundance: -; v_gene: TRBV11-3; j_gene: TRBJ2-7; d_gene: -; CDR3aa: CASSPGDSTYEQYF; CDR3nt: TGTGCCAGCAGCCCTGGAGACAGCACCTACGAGCAGTACTTC
abundance: -; v_gene: TRBV2; j_gene: TRBJ2-4; d_gene: -; CDR3aa: CASMVGVYSIQYF; CDR3nt: TGTGCCAGCATGGTAGGGGTTTACAGCATTCAGTACTTC
abundance: few; v_gene: TRBV20-1; j_gene: TRBJ1-6; d_gene: TRBD1; CDR3aa: CSARTGIESPLHF; CDR3nt: TGCAGTGCTAGGACAGGGATCGAATCACCCCTCCACTTT
abundance: -; v_gene: TRBV10-1; j_gene: TRBJ1-2; d_gene: -; CDR3aa: CASKQGAGYGYTF; CDR3nt: TGCGCCAGCAAGCAGGGAGCGGGCTATGGCTACACCTTC
abundance: -; v_gene: TRBV5-8; j_gene: TRBJ1-1; d_gene: TRBD1; CDR3aa: CASSLGTGEPNTEAFF; CDR3nt: TGTGCCAGCAGCTTGGGGACAGGAGAACCGAACACTGAAGCTTTCTTT
abundance: -; v_gene: TRBV5-1; j_gene: TRBJ2-3; d_gene: -; CDR3aa: CASSQDHFTDTQYF; CDR3nt: TGCGCCAGCAGCCAAGACCATTTCACAGATACGCAGTATTTT
abundance: few; v_gene: TRBV27; j_gene: TRBJ2-7; d_gene: -; CDR3aa: CASSFAYSAVGYEQYF; CDR3nt: TGTGCTAGCAGTTTCGCTTACAGTGCCGTCGGCTACGAGCAGTACTTC
abundance: once; v_gene: TRBV11-2; j_gene: TRBJ2-5; d_gene: -; CDR3aa: CASSFGPGSETQYF; CDR3nt: TGTGCCAGCAGTTTTGGGCCGGGCTCAGAGACCCAGTACTTC
abundance: -; v_gene: TRBV4-2; j_gene: TRBJ2-1; d_gene: TRBD2; CDR3aa: CASSQGALAGVENEQFF; CDR3nt: TGTGCCAGCAGCCAAGGGGCCCTAGCGGGGGTTGAAAATGAGCAGTTCTTC
abundance: -; v_gene: TRBV7-8; j_gene: TRBJ1-5; d_gene: -; CDR3aa: CASSLQDSNQPQHF; CDR3nt: TGTGCCAGCAGCTTACAGGATAGCAATCAGCCCCAGCATTTT
abundance: -; v_gene: TRBV7-6; j_gene: TRBJ2-5; d_gene: -; CDR3aa: CASSLVAIQETQYF; CDR3nt: TGTGCCAGCAGCTTAGTTGCTATTCAAGAGACCCAGTACTTC
abundance: few; v_gene: TRBV20-1; j_gene: TRBJ1-2; d_gene: -; CDR3aa: CSAEWGANYGYTF; CDR3nt: TGCAGTGCCGAGTGGGGGGCTAACTATGGCTACACCTTC